This is a list of T cell receptor beta chains from one sample in a study of beta chain features in type 1 diabetes. Data came from immunoSEQ multiplex PCR; TCRdb stores just in-frame clones and leaves some out. Of under 400,000 clones listed, around 12% are singletons. Input material: naive CD4+ T cells from blood. These receptors were taken from a man between 18 and 35 years old in good health. CDR3s include the opening cysteine and the closing phenylalanine or tryptophan. D genes are given only for firm matches. Not all rows give a size; the values are once, few, many and, for expanded clones, a class.

.	TRBJ2-5	few	TRBV10-3	CATKSRDTLGTQYF	TGTGCCACCAAAAGCCGGGACACCCTTGGGACCCAGTACTTC
.	TRBJ2-5	few	TRBV19	CASSSEFGASQYF	TGTGCCAGTAGCTCCGAATTTGGGGCTTCCCAGTACTTC
.	TRBJ2-1	many	TRBV14	CASSLQTGRFNEQFF	TGTGCCAGCAGCCTCCAGACAGGGAGGTTCAATGAGCAGTTCTTC
TRBD1	TRBJ1-5	.	TRBV7-6	CASSSMGGQINQPQHF	TGTGCCAGCAGCTCGATGGGGGGACAGATCAATCAGCCCCAGCATTTT
.	TRBJ2-7	.	TRBV5-4	CASSSVSGSYEQYF	TGTGCCAGCAGCTCCGTGTCGGGGTCCTACGAGCAGTACTTC
.	TRBJ2-3	.	TRBV7-6	CASSLSTDTQYF	TGTGCCAGCAGCTTATCTACAGATACGCAGTATTTT
.	TRBJ2-1	many	TRBV4-2	CASSQDWGGNEQFF	TGTGCCAGCAGCCAAGATTGGGGCGGCAATGAGCAGTTCTTC
TRBD2	TRBJ2-1	.	TRBV7-2	CASSSGRGYEQFF	TGTGCCAGCAGTAGCGGGAGAGGCTATGAGCAGTTCTTC
.	TRBJ2-2	few	TRBV5-1	CASSLPSRNTGELFF	TGCGCCAGCAGCTTGCCTTCTAGGAACACCGGGGAGCTGTTTTTT
TRBD1	TRBJ2-4	.	TRBV4-2	CASSQEPGGSKNIQYF	TGTGCCAGCAGCCAGGAACCAGGGGGTTCCAAAAACATTCAGTACTTC
.	TRBJ2-5	few	TRBV15	CATSRAAGQETQYF	TGTGCCACCAGCAGGGCTGCCGGGCAAGAGACCCAGTACTTC
.	TRBJ2-2	few	TRBV10-3	CAISGGAGELFF	TGTGCCATCAGTGGGGGAGCCGGGGAGCTGTTTTTT
.	TRBJ2-3	.	TRBV30	CAWSVPEGDPDTQYF	TGTGCCTGGAGTGTACCTGAAGGGGATCCAGATACGCAGTATTTT
.	TRBJ1-3	few	TRBV9	CASTESGSGNTIYF	TGTGCCAGCACCGAATCGGGCTCTGGAAACACCATATATTTT
.	TRBJ2-5	.	TRBV5-4	CASSWTVQETQYF	TGTGCCAGCAGCTGGACAGTGCAAGAGACCCAGTACTTC
TRBD1	TRBJ1-2	few	TRBV10-3	CATTGGVGYGYTF	TGTGCCACAACAGGGGGCGTCGGGTATGGCTACACCTTC
TRBD1	TRBJ2-2	.	TRBV5-4	CASSFNRGANTGELFF	TGTGCCAGCAGCTTTAACAGGGGAGCGAACACCGGGGAGCTGTTTTTT
TRBD1	TRBJ2-7	few	TRBV27	CASSLLPGQGFYEQYF	TGTGCCAGCAGTTTACTACCAGGACAGGGGTTTTACGAGCAGTACTTC
TRBD2	TRBJ2-7	few	TRBV7-2	CASSSGLAGPYEQYF	TGTGCCAGCAGCTCGGGACTAGCGGGGCCCTACGAGCAGTACTTC
.	TRBJ1-1	once	TRBV6-1	CASIAYREGPEAFF	TGTGCCAGCATTGCGTACAGGGAAGGCCCTGAAGCTTTCTTT
.	TRBJ1-1	.	TRBV19	CASRRGGRPNTEAFF	TGTGCCAGTAGGAGAGGGGGACGGCCCAACACTGAAGCTTTCTTT
.	TRBJ1-6	.	TRBV28	CASRRDRNSPLHF	TGTGCCAGCAGGCGGGATCGGAATTCACCCCTCCACTTT
.	TRBJ1-3	.	TRBV5-4	CASSLEGGVSGNTIYF	TGTGCCAGCAGCTTGGAGGGGGGGGTGTCTGGAAACACCATATATTTT
TRBD1	TRBJ2-7	.	TRBV28	CASSPTGGRDEQYF	TGTGCCAGCAGTCCTACAGGGGGAAGGGACGAGCAGTACTTC
.	TRBJ2-3	many	TRBV4-2	CASSPRTDTQYF	TGTGCCAGCAGCCCTCGCACAGATACGCAGTATTTT